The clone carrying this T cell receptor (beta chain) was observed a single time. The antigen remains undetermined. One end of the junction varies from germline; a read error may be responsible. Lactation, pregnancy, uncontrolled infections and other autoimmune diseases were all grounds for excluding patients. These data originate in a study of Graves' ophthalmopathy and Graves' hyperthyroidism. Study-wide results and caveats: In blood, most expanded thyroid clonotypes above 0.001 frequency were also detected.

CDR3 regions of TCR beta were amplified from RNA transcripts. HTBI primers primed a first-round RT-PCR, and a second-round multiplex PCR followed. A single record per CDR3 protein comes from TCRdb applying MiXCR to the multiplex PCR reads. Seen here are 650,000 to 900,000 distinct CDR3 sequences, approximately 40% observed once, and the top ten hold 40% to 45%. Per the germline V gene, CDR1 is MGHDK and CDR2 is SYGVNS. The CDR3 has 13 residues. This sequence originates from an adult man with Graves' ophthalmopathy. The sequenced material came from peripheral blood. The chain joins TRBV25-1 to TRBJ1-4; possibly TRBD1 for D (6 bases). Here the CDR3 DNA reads TGTGCCAACAGTGAACGAGGGGGTGAAAAACTGTTTTTT. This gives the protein CANSERGGEKLFF.